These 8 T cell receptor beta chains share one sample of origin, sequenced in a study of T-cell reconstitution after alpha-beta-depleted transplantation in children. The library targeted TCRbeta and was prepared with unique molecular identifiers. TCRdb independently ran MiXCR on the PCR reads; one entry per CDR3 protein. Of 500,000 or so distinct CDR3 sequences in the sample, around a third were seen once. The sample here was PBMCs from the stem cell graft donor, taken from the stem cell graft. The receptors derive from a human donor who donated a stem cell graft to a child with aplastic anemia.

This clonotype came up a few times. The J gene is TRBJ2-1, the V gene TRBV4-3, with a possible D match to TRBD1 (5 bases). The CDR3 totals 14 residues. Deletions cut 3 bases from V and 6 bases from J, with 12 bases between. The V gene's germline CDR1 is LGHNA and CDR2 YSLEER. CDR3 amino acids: CASSHGAGPNEQFF. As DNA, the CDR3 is TGCGCCAGCAGCCATGGGGCCGGCCCCAATGAGCAGTTCTTC.

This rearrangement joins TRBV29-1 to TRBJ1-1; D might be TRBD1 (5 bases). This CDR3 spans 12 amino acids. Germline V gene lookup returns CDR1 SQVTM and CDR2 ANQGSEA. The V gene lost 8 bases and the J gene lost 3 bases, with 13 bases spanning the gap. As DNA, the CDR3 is TGCAGCACCGCCAGGGCGGACACTGAAGCTTTCTTT. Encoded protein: CSTARADTEAFF.

For the CDR3, the DNA is TGTGCCAGCAGCTCGTTAGGGGGGCCTGAAGCTTTCTTT. Its protein product is CASSSLGGPEAFF. V and J are TRBV11-2 and TRBJ1-1, with D tentatively TRBD1 (6 bases). There are 13 residues in the CDR3. CDR1 SGHAT and CDR2 FQNNGV come from the germline V gene. V was cut by 4 bases and J by 6 bases, with 12 bases left in between.

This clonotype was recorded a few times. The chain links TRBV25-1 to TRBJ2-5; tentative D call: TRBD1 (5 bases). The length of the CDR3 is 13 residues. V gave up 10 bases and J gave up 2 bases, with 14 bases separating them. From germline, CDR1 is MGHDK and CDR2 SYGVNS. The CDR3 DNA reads TGTGCCACCACAGGATGGAAGCAAGAGACCCAGTACTTC. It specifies CATTGWKQETQYF.

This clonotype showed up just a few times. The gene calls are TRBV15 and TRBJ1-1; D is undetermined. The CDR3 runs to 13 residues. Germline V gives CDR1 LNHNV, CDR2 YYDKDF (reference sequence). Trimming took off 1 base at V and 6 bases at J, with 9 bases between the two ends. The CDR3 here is CATSRGADAEAFF. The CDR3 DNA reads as TGTGCCACCAGCAGAGGGGCCGATGCTGAAGCTTTCTTT.

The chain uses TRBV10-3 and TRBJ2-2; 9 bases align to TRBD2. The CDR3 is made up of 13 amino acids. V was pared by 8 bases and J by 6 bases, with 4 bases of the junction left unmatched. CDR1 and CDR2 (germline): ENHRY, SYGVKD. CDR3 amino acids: CAIGREGPGELFF. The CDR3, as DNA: TGTGCCATCGGGCGGGAGGGCCCCGGGGAGCTGTTTTTT.

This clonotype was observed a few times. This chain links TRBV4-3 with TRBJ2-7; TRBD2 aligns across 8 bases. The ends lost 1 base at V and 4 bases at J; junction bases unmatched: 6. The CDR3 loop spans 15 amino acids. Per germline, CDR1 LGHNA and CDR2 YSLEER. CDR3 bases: TGCGCCAGCAGCCAAGCGGCGGGAGGCGCTTACGAGCAGTACTTC. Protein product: CASSQAAGGAYEQYF.

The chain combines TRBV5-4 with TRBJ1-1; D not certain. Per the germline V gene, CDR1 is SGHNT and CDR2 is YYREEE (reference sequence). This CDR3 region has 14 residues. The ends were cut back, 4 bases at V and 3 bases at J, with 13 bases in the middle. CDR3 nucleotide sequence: TGTGCCAGCAGCCCGGCCCGACGGGACACTGAAGCTTTCTTT. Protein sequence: CASSPARRDTEAFF.